The next 19 T cell receptor beta chains were all read from a single sample in a study of beta chain features in type 1 diabetes (dated by TCRdb to the late 2010s). What the work shows at the level of the full study, not this receptor alone: Type 1 diabetes patients showed a moderate but significant shortening of TCRB CDR3 length in all four CD4+ subsets.

The library was made by the immunoSEQ multiplex PCR assay. The High Capacity cDNA Reverse Transcription Kit was used to reverse transcribe all of the isolated RNA, meaning that expressed TCRB transcripts were what got sequenced. TCRdb provides this immuneACCESS table in a form limited to in-frame rearrangements. Some clones are lacking; in checked studies, under half of them reflect an unresolved V gene, and why the rest are absent is not known. The sample has some 140,000 clones on record, 7% to 10% of them singletons. The ten largest clonotypes hold around 0.75% of the sample. These receptors lack a known antigen. The sample taken for sequencing was central memory CD4+ T cells from blood. Receptors were obtained from a man aged 25 to 40 with type 1 diabetes.

This clone turned up a few times. The rearrangement links TRBV7-2 to TRBJ1-2; TRBD1 agrees at 7 bases. After removal of 5 bases from V and 8 bases from J, the junction contained 8 bases not matched to a gene. The CDR3 is 13 residues long. The V gene's germline CDR1 is SGHTA and CDR2 FQGNSA. The CDR3 DNA reads as TGTGCCAGCAGCGAACAGGGGCGGGGAGGCTACACCTTC. Amino acid sequence: CASSEQGRGGYTF.

This clone was counted only a few times. The chain has TRBV14 and TRBJ1-2; TRBD1 matches at 8 bases. The CDR3 covers 13 residues. V gave up 2 bases and J gave up 6 bases; unmatched junction bases: 2. Germline-derived CDR1 and CDR2 are SGHDN and FVKESK. The CDR3 sequence: CASSQQGAHGYTF. The CDR3 region has the DNA TGTGCCAGCAGCCAACAGGGGGCTCATGGCTACACCTTC.

Only a few counts were recorded for this clone. The rearrangement joins TRBV29-1 to TRBJ1-1, with TRBD1 as a possible D gene (5 bases). Germline V gene sequence: CDR1 SQVTM, CDR2 ANQGSEA. The V end lost 6 bases, the J end lost 1 base, and 15 bases lay between the germline ends. CDR3 length: 14 residues. The CDR3 protein is CSVGAVYANTEAFF. CDR3 sequence (DNA): TGCAGCGTAGGGGCCGTCTACGCGAACACTGAAGCTTTCTTT.

This clone was observed a few times. The chain employs TRBV15 and TRBJ2-1, with D possibly being TRBD1 (6 bases). The CDR3 runs to 16 residues. Per the germline V gene, CDR1 is LNHNV and CDR2 is YYDKDF (reference sequence). Trimming left V 1 base short and J 2 bases short, with 12 bases between. The CDR3 sequence: CATSRGRGSTYNEQFF. In nucleotides, the CDR3 is TGTGCCACCAGCAGAGGAAGGGGGAGTACCTACAATGAGCAGTTCTTC.

This clone was seen more than once but under ten times. This rearrangement joins TRBV9 to TRBJ2-5; the D gene is possibly TRBD1 (5 bases). V dropped 0 bases and J dropped 5 bases, with 11 bases sitting between them. The CDR3 extends over 14 amino acids. The V gene's germline CDR1 is SGDLS and CDR2 YYNGEE. The CDR3 nucleotides are TGTGCCAGCAGCGTAGATCAGGGAAGGGAGACCCAGTACTTC. This encodes CASSVDQGRETQYF.

In its sample, this clone was seen a few times. The chain has TRBV9 and TRBJ2-3; D is ambiguous. This CDR3 contains 13 residues. CDR1 and CDR2 (germline): SGDLS, YYNGEE. V lost 4 bases and J lost 0, with 6 bases in between. The CDR3 DNA reads TGTGCCAGCAGCATGCAGAGCACAGATACGCAGTATTTT. This gives the protein CASSMQSTDTQYF.

There are a few counts of this clone. The chain combines TRBV11-1 with TRBJ2-2; 13 nucleotides align to TRBD2. This CDR3 is built from 14 residues. Germline values: CDR1 SGHAT, CDR2 FQDESV (reference sequence). V lost 5 bases, J lost 10 bases, and 4 bases stayed unmatched. This CDR3 reads CASSATSGGPELFF. For the CDR3, the DNA is TGTGCCAGCAGCGCGACTAGCGGGGGGCCGGAGCTGTTTTTT.

This clone was detected ten times or more. The chain recombines TRBV18 with TRBJ1-6, with 9 bases identical to TRBD1. Germline CDR1 is KGHSH and CDR2 is LQKENI. The trim removed 6 bases at V and 10 bases at J, leaving 7 bases unmatched. The CDR3 runs to 14 residues. The CDR3 region is CASSPGQGVSPLHF. The CDR3 DNA follows: TGTGCCAGCTCCCCGGGACAGGGAGTCTCACCCCTCCACTTT.

This clone was seen only a few times. This rearrangement joins TRBV9 to TRBJ1-6; 7 bases agree with TRBD1. V lost 1 base to trimming and J lost 8 bases; unmatched junction nucleotides: 6. CDR3 size: 15 residues. Germline V gives CDR1 SGDLS, CDR2 YYNGEE. The CDR3 loop reads CASSVRGTADSPLHF. The CDR3 DNA is TGTGCCAGCAGCGTAAGGGGGACAGCTGATTCACCCCTCCACTTT.

The genes are TRBV2 and TRBJ2-2; the match to TRBD1 covers 8 bases. This CDR3 has 15 amino acids. CDR1 is SNHLY and CDR2 is FYNNEI in the germline V gene. Germline trimming cut 7 bases from V and 8 bases from J; bases unmatched to any gene: 12. DNA for the CDR3: TGTGCCAGCAAGATCGAAACAGGGGGTTTAGGGGAGCTGTTTTTT. Its translation: CASKIETGGLGELFF. The complete variable domain, with remaining parts taken from reference TRBV2 and TRBJ2-2, reads EPEVTQTPSHQVTQMGQEVILRCVPISNHLYFYWYRQILGQKVEFLVSFYNNEISEKSEIFDDQFSVERPDGSNFTLKIRSTKLEDSAMYFCASKIETGGLGELFFGEGSRLTVL.

This clone was counted between two and nine times. V is TRBV6-1 and J is TRBJ2-5; D might be TRBD1 (6 bases). This CDR3 has 13 amino acids. The germline V gene has CDR1 MNHNS and CDR2 SASEGT. Trimming left V 7 bases short and J 6 bases short, with 15 bases between. This chain's CDR3 is CASTVAWGQTQYF. CDR3 nucleotide sequence: TGTGCCAGCACCGTCGCTTGGGGGCAGACCCAGTACTTC.

V is TRBV9 and J is TRBJ2-1; D might be TRBD2 (5 bases). The V end lost 4 bases, the J end lost 10 bases, and 18 bases lay between the germline ends. Germline CDR1 is SGDLS and CDR2 is YYNGEE. The length of the CDR3 is 14 residues. Here the CDR3 reads CASSPRTLTAEQFF. CDR3 sequence (DNA): TGTGCCAGCAGCCCCCGGACTCTCACCGCAGAGCAGTTCTTC.

CDR3 nucleotides: TGCGCCAGCAGCTTGGCCCGGGACACTATCTCCTACGAGCAGTACTTC. Residues: CASSLARDTISYEQYF. This rearrangement joins TRBV5-1 to TRBJ2-7; weak D call: TRBD1 (6 bases). V was cut by 0 bases and J by 0 bases, with 13 bases left in between. Germline V CDR1 and CDR2: SGHRS, YFSETQ. There are 16 residues in the CDR3.

This clone was counted between two and nine times. The rearrangement uses TRBV2 and TRBJ1-2, with D perhaps TRBD1 (5 bases). The CDR3 runs 13 residues. The germline V and J ends were trimmed by 4 bases and 2 bases, with 8 bases remaining between them. CDR1 is SNHLY and CDR2 is FYNNEI in the germline V gene. CDR3 amino acids: CASSVGGNYGYTF. CDR3 DNA: TGTGCCAGCAGTGTGGGGGGAAACTATGGCTACACCTTC.

This clone was picked up a small number of times. This chain joins TRBV9 and TRBJ2-5; possible D gene TRBD2, 6 bases. The germline gives CDR1 SGDLS, CDR2 YYNGEE. Trimming pared 0 bases from V and 1 base from J, leaving 16 bases between. The CDR3 spans 17 residues. The CDR3: CASSVGGRRGGQETQYF. CDR3 nucleotides: TGTGCCAGCAGCGTAGGGGGAAGGCGGGGAGGCCAAGAGACCCAGTACTTC.

This clone was observed a handful of times. The gene calls are TRBV29-1 and TRBJ1-3; D perhaps matches TRBD1 (5 bases). The V end lost 3 bases, the J end lost 4 bases, and 7 bases lay between the germline ends. The germline CDR1 and CDR2 sequences are SQVTM and ANQGSEA. The CDR3 extends over 12 amino acids. The CDR3 loop reads CSVDAGGNTIYF. In nucleotides, the CDR3 is TGCAGCGTTGACGCAGGGGGAAACACCATATATTTT.

V usage is TRBV19 and J usage is TRBJ2-7; 12 bases map to TRBD1. The CDR3 is 14 residues long. After removal of 6 bases from V and 3 bases from J, the junction contained 3 bases not matched to a gene. CDR1 is LNHDA, CDR2 SQIVND, per germline (reference sequence). Here the CDR3 reads CASRGTGGRYEQYF. The CDR3 nucleotides read TGTGCCAGTAGGGGGACAGGGGGCCGCTACGAGCAGTACTTC.

This chain links TRBV4-3 with TRBJ1-6, with no clear D. CDR3 size: 15 residues. Germline V lookup: CDR1 LGHNA, CDR2 YSLEER. V lost 2 bases and J lost 5, with 10 bases in between. CDR3 residues: CASSQNRGDNSPLHF. CDR3 DNA: TGCGCCAGCAGCCAAAATCGGGGTGATAATTCACCCCTCCACTTT.

The chain combines TRBV7-2 with TRBJ2-3; 14 bases map to TRBD2. V lost 3 bases and J lost 5; bases outside the gene matches: 1. Germline values: CDR1 SGHTA, CDR2 FQGNSA. The CDR3 contains 15 residues. The CDR3 coding sequence is TGTGCCAGCAGCTTCGGACTAGCGGGGGGAGATACGCAGTATTTT. Translating it yields CASSFGLAGGDTQYF.